These T cell receptor beta chains were read from a single sample in a study of blood T cell repertoires in COVID-19. TCRdb's table, derived via immunoSEQ multiplex PCR, lists solely in-frame clones and lacks some. The table records 330,000 or so clones, over 70% of them present only once. Sequenced input: PBMCs or T cells enriched from blood (not recorded which). These TCRs come from a man under 40 who had recovered from COVID-19. CDR3s include the opening cysteine and the closing phenylalanine or tryptophan. D genes are given only for firm matches. Clone size appears in some rows only: once, few, many, or a class for an expanded clone.

length	D	size	V	J	CDR3	DNA
14	-	-	TRBV28	TRBJ2-5	CASSPGQSQETQYF	TGTGCCAGCAGCCCAGGACAGAGCCAAGAGACCCAGTACTTC
14	TRBD1	-	TRBV11-2	TRBJ1-5	CASSLHFTGAPQHF	TGTGCCAGCAGCTTACATTTCACAGGGGCGCCCCAGCATTTT
16	TRBD2	-	TRBV18	TRBJ2-3	CASSPRLAGVTDTQYF	TGTGCCAGCTCACCACGACTAGCGGGGGTCACAGATACGCAGTATTTT
14	TRBD1	-	TRBV2	TRBJ2-7	CASSVDRGTYEQYF	TGTGCCAGCAGTGTGGACAGGGGGACCTACGAGCAGTACTTC
14	TRBD1	-	TRBV15	TRBJ1-6	CATSRRQGIAPLHF	TGTGCCACCAGCCGGCGACAGGGGATCGCACCCCTCCACTTT
13	-	-	TRBV19	TRBJ1-1	CASSISRQLEAFF	TGTGCCAGTAGTATCTCCCGACAGCTTGAAGCTTTCTTT
16	TRBD1	-	TRBV19	TRBJ1-5	CASSARQGVRNQPQHF	TGTGCCAGTAGTGCTCGACAGGGGGTGCGCAATCAGCCCCAGCATTTT
18	TRBD2	-	TRBV10-3	TRBJ2-2	CAISSKLAGGPNTGELFF	TGTGCCATCAGTTCTAAACTAGCGGGGGGGCCGAACACCGGGGAGCTGTTTTTT
13	-	-	TRBV2	TRBJ2-7	CASSPQGGYEQYF	TGTGCCAGCAGTCCCCAGGGGGGCTACGAGCAGTACTTC
13	-	-	TRBV18	TRBJ2-1	CASSTQSQREQFF	TGTGCCAGCTCAACACAGAGTCAACGGGAGCAGTTCTTC
16	TRBD1	once	TRBV2	TRBJ2-2	CASRPGTGASTGELFF	TGTGCCAGCAGACCCGGGACAGGGGCCTCCACCGGGGAGCTGTTTTTT
16	TRBD2	-	TRBV9	TRBJ2-7	CASSADLAGGIYEQYF	TGTGCCAGCAGCGCCGATTTAGCGGGGGGCATCTACGAGCAGTACTTC
14	TRBD1	few	TRBV29-1	TRBJ2-7	CSVATGDLSYEQYF	TGCAGCGTCGCCACAGGGGATCTCTCCTACGAGCAGTACTTC
12	-	-	TRBV2	TRBJ2-4	CASSAAGNIQYF	TGTGCCAGCAGTGCGGCGGGAAACATTCAGTACTTC
16	-	medium-sized	TRBV4-1	TRBJ1-6	CASSQEVRVRNSPLHF	TGCGCCAGCAGCCAAGAGGTCCGGGTTAGGAATTCACCCCTCCACTTT
20	-	-	TRBV6-4	TRBJ2-1	CASSGDRHERREASYNEQFF	TGTGCCAGCAGTGGGGATCGCCACGAACGCAGGGAGGCCTCCTACAATGAGCAGTTCTTC
13	TRBD1	-	TRBV28	TRBJ2-7	CATGQANSYEQYF	TGTGCCACTGGACAGGCCAACTCCTACGAGCAGTACTTC
13	-	-	TRBV5-5	TRBJ2-2	CASSSTDTGELFF	TGTGCCAGCAGCTCTACGGACACCGGGGAGCTGTTTTTT
15	-	few	TRBV6-4	TRBJ2-2	CASSERFGGTGELFF	TGTGCCAGCAGTGAACGCTTTGGGGGGACCGGGGAGCTGTTTTTT
13	-	-	TRBV10-3	TRBJ1-2	CAISERGGYGYTF	TGTGCCATCAGTGAGCGGGGGGGCTATGGCTACACCTTC
15	TRBD2	-	TRBV5-4	TRBJ2-3	CASSLGGGAVDTQYF	TGTGCCAGCAGCTTGGGCGGGGGGGCCGTGGATACGCAGTATTTT
12	-	-	TRBV28	TRBJ1-2	CASSPRAYGYTF	TGTGCCAGCAGCCCCAGGGCGTATGGCTACACCTTC
14	TRBD1	-	TRBV5-4	TRBJ1-2	CASSPEQGSYGYTF	TGTGCCAGCAGCCCAGAACAGGGGAGCTATGGCTACACCTTC
15	TRBD1	-	TRBV11-3	TRBJ1-2	CASSPTGTGGDGYTF	TGTGCCAGCAGCCCGACCGGGACAGGGGGCGATGGCTACACCTTC
14	TRBD1	-	TRBV5-1	TRBJ1-1	CASRTGGIDTEAFF	TGCGCCAGCCGGACAGGGGGCATCGACACTGAAGCTTTCTTT
16	-	-	TRBV15	TRBJ1-4	CATSRDAQGAGEKLFF	TGTGCCACCAGCAGAGATGCCCAGGGCGCGGGAGAAAAACTGTTTTTT
13	-	-	TRBV5-1	TRBJ1-4	CASRLGPNEKLFF	TGCGCCAGCAGGTTGGGTCCGAATGAAAAACTGTTTTTT
14	TRBD1	-	TRBV5-6	TRBJ2-7	CASSPGQGAYEQYF	TGTGCCAGCAGCCCCGGACAGGGGGCTTACGAGCAGTACTTC
14	TRBD1	-	TRBV28	TRBJ2-7	CASSLSGQPYEQYF	TGTGCCAGCAGTTTATCGGGACAGCCCTACGAGCAGTACTTC
19	TRBD1	once	TRBV7-8	TRBJ2-1	CASSLVAWVRGTGDNEQFF	TGTGCCAGCAGCTTAGTAGCTTGGGTTCGCGGGACAGGGGACAATGAGCAGTTCTTC
15	-	few	TRBV16	TRBJ1-2	CASSQTGIPMEGYTF	TGTGCCAGCAGTCAAACAGGAATCCCCATGGAGGGCTACACCTTC
14	TRBD1	-	TRBV5-1	TRBJ2-7	CASSPTGYSYEQYF	TGCGCCAGCAGCCCGACAGGGTACTCCTACGAGCAGTACTTC
15	TRBD2	-	TRBV9	TRBJ2-7	CASSALSGGAVEQYF	TGTGCCAGCAGCGCCCTTAGCGGGGGGGCAGTCGAGCAGTACTTC
11	-	-	TRBV7-2	TRBJ2-7	CASSSTGEQYF	TGTGCCAGCAGCTCCACGGGCGAGCAGTACTTC
15	TRBD1	-	TRBV15	TRBJ2-7	CATSVDRASSYEQYF	TGTGCCACCAGCGTAGACAGGGCGAGCTCCTACGAGCAGTACTTC
15	-	-	TRBV3-1/TRBV3-2	TRBJ1-3	CASSQVGSSGNTIYF	TGTGCCAGCAGCCAAGTTGGTAGCTCTGGAAACACCATATATTTT
14	-	-	TRBV27	TRBJ1-6	CASSLVAGHSPLHF	TGTGCCAGCAGTTTGGTGGCAGGGCATTCACCCCTCCACTTT
14	-	-	TRBV5-6	TRBJ1-3	CASSLDRAGNTIYF	TGTGCCAGCAGCTTGGACAGGGCTGGAAACACCATATATTTT